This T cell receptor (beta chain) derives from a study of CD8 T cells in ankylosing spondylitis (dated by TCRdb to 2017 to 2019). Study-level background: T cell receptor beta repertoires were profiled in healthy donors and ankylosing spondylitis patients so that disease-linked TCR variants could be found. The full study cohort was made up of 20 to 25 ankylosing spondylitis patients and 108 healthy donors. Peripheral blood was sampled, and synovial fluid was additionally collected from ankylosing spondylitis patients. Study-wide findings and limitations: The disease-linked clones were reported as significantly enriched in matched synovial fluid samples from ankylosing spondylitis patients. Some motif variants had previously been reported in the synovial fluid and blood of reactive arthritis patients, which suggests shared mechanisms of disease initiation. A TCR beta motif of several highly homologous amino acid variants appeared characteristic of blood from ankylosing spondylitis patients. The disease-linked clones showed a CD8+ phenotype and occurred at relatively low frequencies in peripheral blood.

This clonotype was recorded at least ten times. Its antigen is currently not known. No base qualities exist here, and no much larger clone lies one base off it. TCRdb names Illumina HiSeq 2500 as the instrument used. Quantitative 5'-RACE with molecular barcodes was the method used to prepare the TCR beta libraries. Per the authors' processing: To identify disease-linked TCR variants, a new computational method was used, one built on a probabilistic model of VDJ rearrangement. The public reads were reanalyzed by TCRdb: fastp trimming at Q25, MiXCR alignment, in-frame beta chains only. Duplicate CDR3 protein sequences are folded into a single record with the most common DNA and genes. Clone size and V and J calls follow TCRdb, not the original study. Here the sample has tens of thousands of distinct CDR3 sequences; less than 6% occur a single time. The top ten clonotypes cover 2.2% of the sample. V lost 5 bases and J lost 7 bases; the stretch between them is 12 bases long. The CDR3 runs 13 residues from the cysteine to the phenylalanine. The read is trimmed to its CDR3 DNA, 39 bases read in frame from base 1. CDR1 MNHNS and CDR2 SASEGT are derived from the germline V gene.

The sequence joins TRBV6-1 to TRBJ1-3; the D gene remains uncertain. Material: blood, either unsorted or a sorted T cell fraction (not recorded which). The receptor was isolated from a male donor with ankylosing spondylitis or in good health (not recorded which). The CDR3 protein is CASSPGDGNTIYF. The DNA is TGTGCCAGCAGTCCGGGTGATGGTAACACCATATATTTT.